This T cell receptor beta chain is drawn from a study of blood T cell repertoires in COVID-19. Study at large: T cells, B-cell-depleted T cells, or PBMCs supplied cDNA or gDNA.

CDR3 length: 14 amino acids. Germline CDR1 and CDR2: SEHNR and FQNEAQ (reference sequence). Trimming pared 1 base from V and 0 bases from J, leaving 6 bases between. Sequencing was performed with immunoSEQ multiplex PCR; in TCRdb, only in-frame clones are kept and a portion is missing. Seen here are tens of thousands of clones, 77% observed once, and the top ten hold around 45%. The clonotype originates from a man between 65 and 79 years old with active or convalescent COVID-19. J is TRBJ1-1 and V is TRBV7-9, with no clear D. Sequencing was performed on peripheral blood. CDR3 sequence (DNA): TGTGCCAGCAGCTTAGTCGTAGTGAACACTGAAGCTTTCTTT. Translated, it gives CASSLVVVNTEAFF.